Following are 28 T cell receptor beta chains from one sample sequenced in a study of T cell repertoires in cytomegalovirus infection. These receptors have no known antigen. TCRdb ran MiXCR on the reads and lists one entry per CDR3 protein. The sample contains over 120,000 distinct CDR3 sequences, roughly 32% of which appear only once. Here the sequenced sample was CD8+ T cells from cultured PBMCs, taken from culture after CMV antigen stimulation. The receptors here all came from a human donor in good health (CMV status not recorded). Some clones in this sample may be carry-over from other donors' samples.

This clonotype was recorded many times. The gene calls are TRBV7-9 and TRBJ1-1; tentative D call: TRBD1 (6 bases). Germline V gene lookup returns CDR1 SEHNR and CDR2 FQNEAQ (reference sequence). The CDR3 has 15 amino acids. Deletions cut 5 bases from V and 3 bases from J, with 16 bases between. DNA for the CDR3: TGTGCCAGCAGCCAGGTATCCGGGGGCTACACTGAAGCTTTCTTT. It is translated as CASSQVSGGYTEAFF.

V usage is TRBV11-3 and J usage is TRBJ1-1, with D unclear. Germline values: CDR1 SGHNT, CDR2 YENEEA. V shed 1 base and J shed 5 bases, with 8 bases lying between them. This CDR3 comprises 13 residues. The CDR3 sequence is CASSLVPGTEAFF. CDR3 bases: TGTGCCAGCAGCTTAGTACCGGGGACTGAAGCTTTCTTT.

This sequence joins TRBV5-4 and TRBJ2-5, with D uncertain. V shed 0 bases and J shed 2 bases, with 8 bases lying between them. Germline V gene sequence: CDR1 SGHNT, CDR2 YYREEE (reference sequence). The CDR3 is made up of 14 amino acids. DNA for the CDR3: TGTGCCAGCAGCTTGGCCTTGCCGCAAGAGACCCAGTACTTC. Its translation: CASSLALPQETQYF.

This clonotype turned up a few times. The chain links TRBV2 to TRBJ2-1, with 7 bases matching TRBD2. V trimming: 2 bases; J trimming: 3 bases; junction bases outside the gene matches: 7. CDR1 is SNHLY and CDR2 is FYNNEI in the germline V gene. CDR3 length equals 16 residues. The CDR3 sequence: CASSEQTSAFYNEQFF. DNA for the CDR3: TGTGCCAGCAGTGAACAAACTAGCGCGTTCTACAATGAGCAGTTCTTC.

The chain couples TRBV7-9 to TRBJ2-3; a possible D gene is TRBD2 (5 bases). CDR1 and CDR2 from the germline V gene are SEHNR and FQNEAQ (reference sequence). The CDR3 spans 16 residues. Trimming shortened V by 0 bases and J by 5 bases, and 15 bases separated the two germline ends. The CDR3 region has the DNA TGTGCCAGCAGCTTAGCGACTAACCTCGAGGGAGATACGCAGTATTTT. This sequence encodes CASSLATNLEGDTQYF.

This clonotype was recorded at least ten times. This chain connects TRBV6-1 to TRBJ1-5; TRBD1 agrees at 9 bases. The CDR3 has 16 amino acids. Trimming at V came to 6 bases and at J to 2 bases, leaving 8 bases not matched to a gene. Germline lookup yields CDR1 MNHNS and CDR2 SASEGT. CDR3 nucleotides: TGTGCCAGCAGCGAAACAGGGGGCGCGGGCAATCAGCCCCAGCATTTT. Amino acids: CASSETGGAGNQPQHF.

The chain links TRBV11-1 to TRBJ2-1, with 7 bases aligning to TRBD2. After removal of 6 bases from V and 9 bases from J, the junction contained 11 bases not matched to a gene. Per the germline V gene, CDR1 is SGHAT and CDR2 is FQDESV (reference sequence). CDR3 length equals 14 residues. The CDR3 DNA sequence: TGTGCCAGCAGTTATGCCGGGGGGTACGGTGAGCAGTTCTTC. Its translation: CASSYAGGYGEQFF.

The chain employs TRBV7-1 and TRBJ2-4; tentative D call: TRBD2 (6 bases). TRBV7-1 is classed as an ORF, of uncertain function. The CDR3 spans 14 residues. The ends were cut back, 5 bases at V and 4 bases at J, with 12 bases in the middle. CDR3 bases: TGTGCCAGCAGCGACGGACTAATTAAAAACATTCAGTACTTC. This encodes CASSDGLIKNIQYF.

In this sample, this clonotype turned up many times. The CDR3 spells CASSLNAGASEQFF. The CDR3 region has the DNA TGTGCCAGCAGCTTAAATGCGGGGGCAAGTGAGCAGTTCTTC. The chain employs TRBV7-3 and TRBJ2-1; maybe TRBD2 (7 bases). Trimming pared 1 base from V and 9 bases from J, leaving 13 bases between. This CDR3 has 14 amino acids. The germline V gene encodes CDR1 SGHTA and CDR2 FQGTGA. Full variable domain (outside the CDR3, taken from reference TRBV7-3 and TRBJ2-1): GAGVSQTPSNKVTEKGKYVELRCDPISGHTALYWYRQSLGQGPEFLIYFQGTGAADDSGLPNDRFFAVRPEGSVSTLKIQRTERGDSAVYLCASSLNAGASEQFFGPGTRLTVL.

This clonotype came up once. The DNA for the CDR3 is TGTGCCAGCAGTACCCACAATGAGCAGTTCTTC. This codes for CASSTHNEQFF. The chain joins TRBV12-3 or TRBV12-4 to TRBJ2-1, with D unresolved. CDR3 size: 11 residues. V lost 5 bases and J 5 bases, leaving 4 bases between the germline ends.

The gene calls are TRBV24-1 and TRBJ1-1, with 10 bases aligning to TRBD1. V shed 11 bases and J 0 bases; nucleotides not matched to a gene: 11. Germline V gene lookup returns CDR1 KGHDR and CDR2 SFDVKD. The CDR3 consists of 16 residues. CDR3 protein: CASAPGQGTMNTEAFF. Here the CDR3 DNA reads TGTGCCAGCGCCCCGGGACAGGGGACCATGAACACTGAAGCTTTCTTT.

The chain has TRBV7-9 and TRBJ1-1; maybe TRBD1 (6 bases). V shed 8 bases and J shed 1 base, with 11 bases lying between them. CDR1 SEHNR and CDR2 FQNEAQ come from the germline V gene (reference sequence). CDR3 length: 13 amino acids. CDR3 nucleotide sequence: TGTGCCAGCGGCGGGACACCGAACACTGAAGCTTTCTTT. Its translation is CASGGTPNTEAFF.

CDR3 DNA: TGCGCCAGCAGCCCACCTAGGGATGAGCAGTTCTTC. Translated: CASSPPRDEQFF. V is TRBV4-1 and J is TRBJ2-1; D uncertain. Per germline, CDR1 MGHRA and CDR2 YSYEKL. V lost 4 bases to trimming and J lost 8 bases, with 9 bases between them. There are 12 residues in the CDR3.

The rearrangement uses TRBV11-2 and TRBJ2-1; the match to TRBD2 covers 9 bases. Trimming removed 0 bases from V and 9 bases from J; junction bases left unmatched: 6. This CDR3 region has 15 residues. Germline loops: CDR1 SGHAT, CDR2 FQNNGV. The DNA for the CDR3 is TGTGCCAGCAGCTTAGAAGCGCGGGGGGGCGTTGAGCAGTTCTTC. Its translation is CASSLEARGGVEQFF.

The rearrangement joins TRBV27 to TRBJ2-1; 8 nucleotides align to TRBD2. This CDR3 contains 17 residues. Losses at the gene ends were 3 bases for V and 0 bases for J; bases not matched to a gene: 7. Germline CDR1 is MNHEY and CDR2 is SMNVEV (reference sequence). The chain's CDR3 is CASSLGIAGFSYNEQFF. The DNA for the CDR3 is TGTGCCAGCAGTTTGGGGATAGCGGGGTTCTCCTACAATGAGCAGTTCTTC.

The rearrangement links TRBV20-1 to TRBJ2-3; either TRBD1 or TRBD2 may fit D (6 bases each). This CDR3 spans 15 amino acids. In germline, CDR1 is DFQATT, CDR2 SNEGSKA (reference sequence). V was clipped by 5 bases and J by 3 bases, with 18 bases between them. The DNA of the CDR3 is TGCAGTGCTTACCAGGGGAGCGGGTTTACAGATACGCAGTATTTT. It yields the protein CSAYQGSGFTDTQYF.

The rearrangement joins TRBV10-3 to TRBJ2-5, with 7 nucleotides matching TRBD2. Trimming removed 6 bases from V and 5 bases from J; junction bases left unmatched: 9. The CDR3 runs 14 residues. Germline-derived CDR1 and CDR2 are ENHRY and SYGVKD. CDR3 residues: CAIRDPTSAETQYF. The CDR3 nucleotides are TGTGCCATCAGGGATCCTACTAGCGCGGAGACCCAGTACTTC.

This clonotype has at least ten counts. This rearrangement joins TRBV11-1 to TRBJ2-2; no clear D gene. This CDR3 comprises 13 residues. The ends were cut back, 1 base at V and 7 bases at J, with 7 bases in the middle. CDR1 and CDR2 (germline): SGHAT, FQDESV (reference sequence). In nucleotides, the CDR3 is TGTGCCAGCAGCTTAGGGCTGGACGGGGAGCTGTTTTTT. Protein: CASSLGLDGELFF.

Concerning this clonotype: With a much larger clone just one base away, this may be a read error. The chain couples TRBV7-2 to TRBJ1-1; no definite D call. The CDR3 extends over 13 amino acids. V lost 5 bases to trimming and J lost 1 base, with 8 bases between them. Germline values: CDR1 SGHTA, CDR2 FQGNSA. The CDR3: CASSAWENTEAFF. CDR3 nucleotides: TGTGCCAGCAGCGCCTGGGAGAACACTGAAGCTTTCTTT.

This clonotype turned up a few times. The rearrangement uses TRBV11-2 and TRBJ2-5; 12 bases agree with TRBD1. The CDR3 has 14 amino acids. Trimming removed 5 bases from V and 5 bases from J; junction bases left unmatched: 3. The germline gives CDR1 SGHAT, CDR2 FQNNGV. CDR3 sequence reads: CASSGTGGRETQYF. For the CDR3, the DNA is TGTGCCAGCAGCGGGACAGGGGGCCGGGAGACCCAGTACTTC.

The table lists this clonotype with a few counts. This chain connects TRBV20-1 to TRBJ2-1, with a possible D match to TRBD2 (6 bases). Trimming left V 5 bases short and J 0 bases short, with 17 bases between. Germline values: CDR1 DFQATT, CDR2 SNEGSKA (reference sequence). The CDR3 loop spans 16 amino acids. The CDR3 region is CSADKREPGSYNEQFF. The CDR3 nucleotides read TGCAGTGCTGACAAACGGGAGCCAGGCTCCTACAATGAGCAGTTCTTC.

There are a few counts of this clonotype. This chain uses TRBV4-1 with TRBJ1-2; no clear D. Germline V gene data show CDR1 as MGHRA and CDR2 as YSYEKL. This CDR3 contains 14 residues. V gave up 0 bases and J gave up 0 bases, with 5 bases separating them. CDR3 protein: CASSQESANYGYTF. The CDR3 region has the DNA TGCGCCAGCAGCCAAGAATCCGCTAACTATGGCTACACCTTC.

The genes are TRBV2 and TRBJ2-2, with D possibly matching TRBD1 (5 bases). The CDR3 loop spans 15 amino acids. The V and J ends lost 7 bases and 6 bases respectively, with 18 bases between them. Germline-derived CDR1 and CDR2 are SNHLY and FYNNEI. The CDR3 DNA sequence: TGTGCCAGCACCTGGTCCAACCCAGGGTCCGGGGAGCTGTTTTTT. Its protein is CASTWSNPGSGELFF.

The chain has TRBV24-1 and TRBJ2-1, with 8 nucleotides matching TRBD1. The ends lost 0 bases at V and 8 bases at J; junction bases unmatched: 8. In germline, CDR1 is KGHDR, CDR2 SFDVKD. The CDR3 length is 16 residues. CDR3 coding DNA: TGTGCCACCAGTGATTTGGGTCAGGGGGCGGTCGATGAGCAGTTCTTC. This gives the protein CATSDLGQGAVDEQFF.

V and J are TRBV27 and TRBJ2-5; possibly TRBD2 for D (6 bases). Per germline, CDR1 MNHEY and CDR2 SMNVEV (reference sequence). Trimming left V 5 bases short and J 5 bases short, with 12 bases between. This CDR3 spans 13 amino acids. The CDR3 is CASSVPGRETQYF. The CDR3 DNA follows: TGTGCCAGCAGTGTTCCGGGGAGGGAGACCCAGTACTTC.

This clonotype was recorded at least ten times. The gene calls are TRBV4-2 and TRBJ2-1; 9 positions match TRBD2. Germline CDR1 LGHNA, CDR2 YNFKEQ. The CDR3 runs 17 residues. V gave up 4 bases and J gave up 5 bases; unmatched junction bases: 12. In DNA form, the CDR3 reads TGTGCCAGCAGCCCCGGACGCGGGACTAGCCTTGACAATGAGCAGTTCTTC. Its translation is CASSPGRGTSLDNEQFF.

In its sample, this clonotype was seen a few times. The genes are TRBV2 and TRBJ1-2, with D hard to call. Trimming pared 2 bases from V and 3 bases from J, leaving 7 bases between. The length of the CDR3 is 13 residues. Germline V lookup: CDR1 SNHLY, CDR2 FYNNEI. The CDR3 protein is CASSERDDYGYTF. The CDR3 DNA reads as TGTGCCAGCAGTGAACGCGACGACTATGGCTACACCTTC.

This chain uses TRBV29-1 with TRBJ2-5; D uncertain. Germline values: CDR1 SQVTM, CDR2 ANQGSEA. The CDR3 consists of 14 residues. V was shortened by 3 bases and J by 1 base, with 12 bases between the two germline ends. The chain's CDR3 is CSVEVETFQETQYF. The CDR3 nucleotides are TGCAGCGTTGAGGTGGAAACATTCCAAGAGACCCAGTACTTC.